This entry lists 17 T cell receptor beta chains sequenced from one sample in a study of regulatory T cells in long-lasting Graves disease. The time point denotes: newly diagnosed GD, antithyroid drugs for less than 3 months. RNA isolated from PBMCs was used to make the TCR library. Both iRepertoire HTBI primers and Arm-PCR of CDR3 regions were used to build the TCR beta libraries. MiXCR, run by TCRdb on the multiplex PCR reads, gives a single entry per CDR3 protein. Here the sample spans 440,000 or so distinct CDR3 sequences, 15% being singletons. These data were also reused for a study on T cells in Graves' hyperthyroidism and ophthalmopathy.

This specimen consisted of peripheral blood mononuclear cells (PBMCs), obtained at new diagnosis, from a patient treated with antithyroid drugs. These receptors were obtained from a woman aged 25-40 years with Graves disease.

This clonotype came up many times. CDR3 amino acids: CASSPRTSADTQYF. CDR3 sequence (DNA): TGTGCCAGCAGCCCACGGACTAGCGCAGATACGCAGTATTTT. The J gene is TRBJ2-3, the V gene TRBV7-9; 9 bases fit TRBD2. CDR3 length equals 14 residues. Germline CDR1 reads SEHNR; CDR2 reads FQNEAQ (reference sequence). V gave up 5 bases and J gave up 4 bases; unmatched junction bases: 4.

The sample holds many counts of this clonotype. The rearrangement links TRBV7-3 to TRBJ1-1; 12 bases match TRBD1. The CDR3 is 14 residues long. Germline V CDR1 and CDR2: SGHTA, FQGTGA. V trimming: 4 bases; J trimming: 7 bases; junction bases outside the gene matches: 4. The CDR3 region has the DNA TGTGCCAGCAGCTGGGGGACAGGGGGCAATGAAGCTTTCTTT. It encodes CASSWGTGGNEAFF.

This clonotype was detected only a few times. V gene TRBV7-9 combines with J gene TRBJ1-2; D is perhaps TRBD1 (5 bases). The CDR3 extends over 17 amino acids. The germline V gene has CDR1 SEHNR and CDR2 FQNEAQ (reference sequence). V lost 1 base and J 3 bases, leaving 18 bases between the germline ends. This CDR3 is CASSLGAGIDSHYGYTF. The CDR3 DNA reads as TGTGCCAGCAGCTTAGGTGCAGGGATCGATTCGCACTATGGCTACACCTTC.

Notes on this clonotype: This may stem from a read error, because a much larger clone lies one nucleotide away. This chain links TRBV11-3 with TRBJ2-1; 8 bases align to TRBD2. The V segment lost 5 bases and the J segment 0 bases; nucleotides outside the gene matches: 12. This CDR3 region has 18 residues. The germline V gene encodes CDR1 SGHNT and CDR2 YENEEA. CDR3 nucleotide sequence: TGTGCCAGCAGCACGACTAGCGAGACCTGGGGCTCCTACAATGAGCAGTTCTTC. It encodes CASSTTSETWGSYNEQFF.

This clonotype appeared many times. The chain employs TRBV6-2 or TRBV6-3 and TRBJ2-5; D gene uncertain. CDR3 length equals 14 residues. Germline assignment: CDR1 MNHEY and CDR2 SVGEGT. With 9 bases removed from V and 4 bases from J, the gap between germline ends came to 18 bases. This CDR3 reads CASYRFDGAETQYF. DNA of the CDR3: TGTGCCAGTTATCGGTTCGATGGAGCAGAGACCCAGTACTTC.

This clonotype was counted a few times. The chain recombines TRBV10-3 with TRBJ2-5; no firm D call. The CDR3 consists of 16 residues. The V gene lost 2 bases and the J gene lost 1 base, with 14 bases spanning the gap. In germline, CDR1 is ENHRY, CDR2 SYGVKD. The CDR3 sequence is CAISETLSPLQETQYF. DNA for the CDR3: TGTGCCATCAGTGAGACTTTGAGTCCACTCCAAGAGACCCAGTACTTC.

Only a few counts were recorded for this clonotype. J is TRBJ2-1 and V is TRBV15; no reliable D call. The CDR3 runs to 14 residues. The germline V gene encodes CDR1 LNHNV and CDR2 YYDKDF (reference sequence). Trimming removed 3 bases at V and 2 bases at J, with 8 bases between. The CDR3 DNA reads TGTGCCACCAGCAGTCAGATACCCTACAATGAGCAGTTCTTC. It yields the protein CATSSQIPYNEQFF.

This clonotype was seen more than once but under ten times. This chain joins TRBV19 and TRBJ2-7; 10 bases align to TRBD2. Germline lookup yields CDR1 LNHDA and CDR2 SQIVND (reference sequence). CDR3 length: 14 amino acids. The J segment lost 6 bases and the V segment lost 4 bases, leaving 6 bases of the junction unmatched. Written as DNA, the CDR3 is TGTGCCAGTAGTACCACTAGCGGGATGCGCGAGCAGTACTTC. Translating gives CASSTTSGMREQYF.

This clonotype was counted many times. The CDR3 region is CASSLEGSGEQFF. The CDR3 DNA follows: TGTGCCAGCAGCTTAGAGGGGTCGGGGGAGCAGTTCTTC. The gene calls are TRBV11-3 and TRBJ2-1; perhaps TRBD2 as D (5 bases). Germline values: CDR1 SGHNT, CDR2 YENEEA. The CDR3 has 13 residues. V dropped 0 bases and J dropped 10 bases, with 10 bases sitting between them.

This clonotype has a count of ten or more. The V and J genes are TRBV11-2 and TRBJ2-1; no clear D gene. The germline V gene encodes CDR1 SGHAT and CDR2 FQNNGV. CDR3 length: 11 residues. The V gene lost 1 base and the J gene lost 8 bases, with 3 bases spanning the gap. As DNA, the CDR3 is TGTGCCAGCAGCTTAGCGGATGAGCAGTTCTTC. Translated, it gives CASSLADEQFF.

This clonotype turned up a few times. This chain connects TRBV29-1 to TRBJ1-1; D possibly corresponds to TRBD1 (6 bases). The germline gives CDR1 SQVTM, CDR2 ANQGSEA. Trimming took off 3 bases at V and 1 base at J, with 12 bases between the two ends. The CDR3 spans 14 residues. The chain's CDR3 is CSVDRGAANTEAFF. CDR3 DNA sequence: TGCAGCGTTGATCGGGGGGCCGCGAACACTGAAGCTTTCTTT.

V gene TRBV28 combines with J gene TRBJ2-1; 8 bases fit TRBD2. CDR1 and CDR2 from the germline V gene are MDHEN and SYDVKM. The V gene end was trimmed by 4 bases and the J gene end by 0 bases; junction bases not matched to a gene: 5. The CDR3 has 16 amino acids. The CDR3 sequence is CASSSGAGASYNEQFF. CDR3 nucleotides: TGTGCCAGCAGTTCAGGAGCGGGAGCCTCCTACAATGAGCAGTTCTTC.

In its sample, this clonotype was seen many times. The genes are TRBV28 and TRBJ2-1; D is uncertain. This CDR3 is 10 amino acids long. Germline CDR1 and CDR2: MDHEN and SYDVKM. V was cut by 6 bases and J by 6 bases, with 3 bases left in between. CDR3 protein: CASSFNEQFF. As DNA, the CDR3 is TGTGCCAGCAGCTTCAATGAGCAGTTCTTC.

This clonotype was observed a few times. This rearrangement joins TRBV4-2 to TRBJ2-2; 7 bases are shared with TRBD2. The trim removed 0 bases at V and 2 bases at J, leaving 6 bases unmatched. CDR1 is LGHNA and CDR2 is YNFKEQ in the germline V gene. The CDR3 consists of 17 residues. The CDR3 region is CASSQEILADNTGELFF. In DNA, the CDR3 is TGTGCCAGCAGCCAAGAGATCCTAGCGGATAACACCGGGGAGCTGTTTTTT.

The chain carries TRBV2 and TRBJ2-3, with 8 bases fitting TRBD1. The V gene's germline CDR1 is SNHLY and CDR2 FYNNEI. This CDR3 is built from 18 residues. V gave up 4 bases and J gave up 3 bases; unmatched junction bases: 15. CDR3 protein: CASSARTSTGERTDTQYF. The CDR3 DNA reads TGTGCCAGCAGTGCGAGGACGTCGACAGGGGAGAGGACAGATACGCAGTATTTT.

The J gene is TRBJ1-4, the V gene TRBV7-3; unclear D gene. CDR1 and CDR2 (germline): SGHTA, FQGTGA. The CDR3 is 15 amino acids. The ends were cut back, 4 bases at V and 0 bases at J, with 9 bases in the middle. CDR3 nucleotide sequence: TGTGCCAGCAGCTCTAGAGTTGCAACTAATGAAAAACTGTTTTTT. Translated: CASSSRVATNEKLFF. Variable domain in full (rest from reference TRBV7-3 and TRBJ1-4): GAGVSQTPSNKVTEKGKYVELRCDPISGHTALYWYRQSLGQGPEFLIYFQGTGAADDSGLPNDRFFAVRPEGSVSTLKIQRTERGDSAVYLCASSSRVATNEKLFFGSGTQLSVL.

This chain joins TRBV27 and TRBJ2-7; D not resolved. Germline V gene sequence: CDR1 MNHEY, CDR2 SMNVEV (reference sequence). This CDR3 contains 13 residues. Trimming left V 2 bases short and J 0 bases short, with 5 bases between. The CDR3, as DNA: TGTGCCAGCAGTTTAAAACACTCCTACGAGCAGTACTTC. Translated, it gives CASSLKHSYEQYF.